What follows describes a single TCR beta chain. This receptor's antigen is unknown. Per-base quality was not reported, and no clone a single base away is much larger than it. CDR1 and CDR2 are read off the germline V gene as MGHRA and YSYEKL. Taken from cysteine to phenylalanine, the CDR3 has 14 residues. Just the 42-base CDR3 DNA is kept, in frame starting at base 1. V is shortened by 4 bases, J by 7 bases, and the region joining them spans 14 bases. The data originate from a study of blood T cell repertoires in COVID-19 (TCRdb year 2020). Regarding the study in general: Collaborator samples came from the United States, Italy and Spain and covered acute and convalescent phases of COVID-19. The material from the prospective study consisted of cDNA or gDNA derived from T cells, B-cell-depleted T cells, or PBMCs. The dataset comprised deeply sampled blood TCRbeta repertoires from subjects exposed to, actively infected with, or recovered from COVID-19. The repertoires were released in a freely available public database meant as a resource for research on the immune response to SARS-CoV-2. Samples were obtained from the ongoing ImmuneRACE study (first 160 participants) and from over a thousand subjects provided by 6 global collaborators. Sample metadata almost always included a de-identified subject ID, COVID-19 status, age in years and sex. Where available, HLA class I and class II types were taken from metadata supplied by the sample provider and were not determined by assay-based typing.

At one collaborating source in Seattle, patients were enrolled during active infection and were followed longitudinally through the course of disease. Collaborating institutions collected whole blood in K2EDTA tubes following their own protocols. For TCRbeta analysis, collaborators shipped samples in one of three forms: frozen whole blood, isolated PBMCs, or DNA extracted from either of those sample types. Broader findings and caveats from the paper: How much clinical and demographic metadata was included differed by source and by participant, and the metadata was provided uncurated.

TCRbeta CDR3 regions were amplified from genomic DNA using the immunoSEQ Assay, a bias-controlled multiplex PCR. Regarding the original processing steps: The number of nucleated cells in each sample was estimated by amplification of reference gene primers within the assay. Sequence reads were collapsed and filtered to measure the absolute abundance of every unique TCRbeta CDR3 rearrangement. Productive Simpson clonality was computed per sample as the square root of Simpson's diversity index over productive rearrangements. The table comes from immuneACCESS by way of TCRdb, which keeps in-frame sequences with V and J called. Part of the clones is missing from these tables; in studies checked, under half for an unresolved V gene and the rest for unknown reasons. D and trimming come from the DNA, and the V and J calls and clone size come from that table. Across this sample there are around 310,000 clones, with around 87% seen only once. Jointly, the top ten make up about 1% of the sample.

What was sequenced was peripheral blood. This clonotype was sampled from a woman aged 35 to 49 with COVID-19, enrolled during active disease. This sequence uses TRBV4-1 and TRBJ1-5; the D gene cannot be resolved reliably. The nucleotide sequence is given as TGCGCCAGCAGCCGAGAACTAACAAGCCAGCCCCAGCATTTT. Its protein is CASSRELTSQPQHF.